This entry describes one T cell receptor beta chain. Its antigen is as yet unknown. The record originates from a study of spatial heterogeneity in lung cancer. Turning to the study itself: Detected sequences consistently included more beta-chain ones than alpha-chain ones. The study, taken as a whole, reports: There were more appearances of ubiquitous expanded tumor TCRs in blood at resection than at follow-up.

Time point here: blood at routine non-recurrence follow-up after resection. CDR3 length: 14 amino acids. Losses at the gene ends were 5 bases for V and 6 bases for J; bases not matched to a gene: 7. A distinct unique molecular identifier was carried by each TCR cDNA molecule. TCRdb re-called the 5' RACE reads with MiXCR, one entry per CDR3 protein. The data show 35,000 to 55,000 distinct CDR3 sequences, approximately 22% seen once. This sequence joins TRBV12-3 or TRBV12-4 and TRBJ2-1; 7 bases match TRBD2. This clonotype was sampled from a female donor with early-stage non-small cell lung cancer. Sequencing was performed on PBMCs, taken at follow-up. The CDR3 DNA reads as TGTGCCAGCAGTCCTGGACTAGACCTCAATGAGCAGTTCTTC. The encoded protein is CASSPGLDLNEQFF.